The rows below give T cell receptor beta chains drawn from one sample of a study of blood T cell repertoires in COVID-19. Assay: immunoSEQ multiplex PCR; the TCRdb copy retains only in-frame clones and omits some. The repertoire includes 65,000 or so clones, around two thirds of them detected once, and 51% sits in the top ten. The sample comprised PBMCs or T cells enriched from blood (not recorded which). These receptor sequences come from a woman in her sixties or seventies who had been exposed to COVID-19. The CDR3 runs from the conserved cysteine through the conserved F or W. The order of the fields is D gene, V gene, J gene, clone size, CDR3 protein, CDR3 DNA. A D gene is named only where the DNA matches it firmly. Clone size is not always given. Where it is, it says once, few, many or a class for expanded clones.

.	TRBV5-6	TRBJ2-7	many	CASSLSDYEQYF	TGTGCCAGCAGCCTATCTGACTACGAGCAGTACTTC
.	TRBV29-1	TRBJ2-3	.	CSVPVGGGDTQYF	TGCAGCGTACCCGTTGGCGGGGGCGATACGCAGTATTTT
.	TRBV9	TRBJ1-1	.	CASSALPTGAFF	TGTGCCAGCAGCGCCTTGCCGACGGGGGCTTTCTTT
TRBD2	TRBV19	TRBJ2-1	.	CASRGRGLAGVNEQFF	TGTGCCAGTAGAGGCAGAGGACTAGCGGGAGTCAATGAGCAGTTCTTC
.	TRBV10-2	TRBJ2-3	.	CASSRGTDTQYF	TGCGCCAGCAGCCGGGGGACAGATACGCAGTATTTT
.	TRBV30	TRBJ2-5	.	CAWRLKGGATKETQYF	TGTGCCTGGAGGCTAAAGGGGGGGGCCACTAAGGAGACCCAGTACTTC
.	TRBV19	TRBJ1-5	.	CASSPSGSGGIGNQPQHF	TGTGCCAGTAGCCCATCCGGTTCGGGGGGAATAGGCAATCAGCCCCAGCATTTT
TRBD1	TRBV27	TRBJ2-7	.	CASGGTGTSYEQYF	TGTGCCAGCGGCGGGACAGGGACCTCCTACGAGCAGTACTTC
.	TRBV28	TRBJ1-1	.	CASKDGATEAFF	TGTGCCAGCAAAGATGGGGCCACTGAAGCTTTCTTT
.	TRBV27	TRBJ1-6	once	CASQGAGAPNSPLHF	TGTGCCAGCCAAGGAGCTGGGGCCCCCAATTCACCCCTCCACTTT
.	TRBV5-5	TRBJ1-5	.	CASSLAPGHNQPQHF	TGTGCCAGCAGCTTGGCTCCAGGGCACAATCAGCCCCAGCATTTT
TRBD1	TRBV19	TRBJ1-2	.	CASSSQTGTLPTRGYTF	TGTGCCAGTAGTTCCCAGACAGGGACCCTACCAACTAGAGGCTACACCTTC
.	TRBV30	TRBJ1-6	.	CAWSVQNPRDNSPLHF	TGTGCCTGGAGTGTACAAAACCCGAGGGATAATTCACCCCTCCACTTT
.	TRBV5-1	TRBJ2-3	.	CASSLSQGVSTDTQYF	TGCGCCAGCAGCTTGTCCCAGGGTGTAAGCACAGATACGCAGTATTTT
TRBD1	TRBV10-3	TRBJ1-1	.	CAIGGGVGTEAFF	TGTGCCATCGGAGGGGGCGTAGGGACTGAAGCTTTCTTT
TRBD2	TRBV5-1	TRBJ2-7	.	CASSFDFAGGKGEQYF	TGCGCCAGCAGCTTTGATTTTGCGGGGGGAAAAGGCGAGCAGTACTTC
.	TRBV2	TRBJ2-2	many	CASSATDRIGTGELFF	TGTGCCAGCAGCGCGACTGATCGTATTGGGACCGGGGAGCTGTTTTTT